This TCR beta chain was sequenced during a study of blood T cell repertoires in COVID-19. Study-level information: Sample material is recorded as cDNA or gDNA derived from T cells, B-cell-depleted T cells, or PBMCs.

The CDR3 is made up of 13 amino acids. Germline V CDR1 and CDR2: ENHRY, SYGVKD. Trimming took 10 bases from V and 8 from J, leaving 20 bases between them. Generated by immunoSEQ multiplex PCR, the TCRdb table keeps only in-frame clones and is missing some. The table has roughly 200,000 clones, roughly 90% seen once. Membership in each cohort depended on participant-reported clinical history. Symptom resolution, clearance, or two negative PCRs marked donors in Cohort 3 as recovered. Input material: PBMCs or T cells enriched from blood (not recorded which). This TCR derives from a young woman who had recovered from COVID-19. The chain employs TRBV10-3 and TRBJ1-2; weak D call: TRBD1 (6 bases). The DNA of the CDR3 is TGTGCCACTCACCGACAGGACCCGCAGGGCTACACCTTC. Protein: CATHRQDPQGYTF.